One and the same sample provided the 32 T cell receptor beta chains below, sequenced in a study of identical twins' blood T cells. Each CDR3 protein gets one entry after TCRdb re-called the 5' RACE reads with MiXCR. The data show fewer than 450,000 distinct CDR3 sequences, roughly 30% seen once. The sequencing input was PBMCs. Every receptor here comes from a woman aged 18 to 50 in good health.

This clonotype was seen ten or more times. This chain uses TRBV2 with TRBJ1-5, with D uncertain. V was shortened by 5 bases and J by 0 bases, with 8 bases between the two germline ends. Germline V gene lookup returns CDR1 SNHLY and CDR2 FYNNEI. The length of the CDR3 is 14 residues. For the CDR3, the DNA is TGTGCCAGCAGTACAGATAATAGCAATCAGCCCCAGCATTTT. Amino acid sequence: CASSTDNSNQPQHF.

The chain carries TRBV29-1 and TRBJ2-5; TRBD1 matches at 7 bases. Germline V gives CDR1 SQVTM, CDR2 ANQGSEA. The CDR3 is 13 residues long. J was trimmed by 7 bases and V by 6 bases; bases with no gene match: 11. The CDR3 region has the DNA TGCAGCGTCGAATGGACAGGCAGGGGGACCCAGTACTTC. This gives the protein CSVEWTGRGTQYF.

There are many counts of this clonotype. The CDR3 sequence is CSVTRDSYGYTF. CDR3 DNA sequence: TGCAGCGTTACCCGGGACAGCTATGGCTACACCTTC. This chain connects TRBV29-1 to TRBJ1-2; 7 positions agree with TRBD1. This CDR3 has 12 amino acids. Germline-derived CDR1 and CDR2 are SQVTM and ANQGSEA. V gave up 5 bases and J gave up 4 bases; unmatched junction bases: 4.

This chain links TRBV7-8 with TRBJ1-5; weak D call: TRBD1 (6 bases). The CDR3 spans 14 residues. Germline lookup yields CDR1 SGHVS and CDR2 FQNEAQ. Trimming removed 5 bases from V and 5 bases from J, with 13 bases in between. The CDR3 is CASSARDNDQPQHF. CDR3 nucleotides: TGTGCCAGCAGCGCCCGGGACAACGATCAGCCCCAGCATTTT.

The chain links TRBV20-1 to TRBJ2-7, with D possibly matching TRBD1 (6 bases). The germline V gene has CDR1 DFQATT and CDR2 SNEGSKA (reference sequence). V lost 0 bases, J lost 3 bases, and 12 bases lay in between. CDR3 length: 14 residues. The CDR3 reads CSARDRRGGYEQYF. The CDR3 region has the DNA TGCAGTGCTAGAGATCGAAGAGGGGGCTACGAGCAGTACTTC.

As concerns this clonotype: This could be a read error, since a much larger clone is one nucleotide away. V gene TRBV14 combines with J gene TRBJ1-2, with 9 bases lining up with TRBD1. The CDR3 sequence is 15 residues long. Germline V gives CDR1 SGHDN, CDR2 FVKESK. The CDR3 here is CASSQGSGQGLGYAF. The CDR3 region has the DNA TGTGCCAGCAGCCAAGGTTCCGGACAGGGGTTAGGCTACGCCTTC. The whole variable domain, remainder taken from reference TRBV14 and TRBJ1-2, is EAGVTQFPSHSVIEKGQTVTLRCDPISGHDNLYWYRRVMGKEIKFLLHFVKESKQDESGMPNNRFLAERTGGTYSTLKVQPAELEDSGVYFCASSQGSGQGLGYAFGSGTRLTVV.

In its sample, this clonotype was seen many times. The CDR3 sequence: CSALRTVYGYTF. CDR3 in DNA: TGCAGTGCTCTCCGGACAGTCTATGGCTACACCTTC. The chain recombines TRBV20-1 with TRBJ1-2, with D tentatively TRBD1 (6 bases). Germline CDR1 DFQATT, CDR2 SNEGSKA (reference sequence). The CDR3 loop spans 12 amino acids. The V end was cut by 5 bases, the J end by 4 bases, with 11 bases between.

Notes on this clonotype: This CDR3 is missing its conserved last phenylalanine or tryptophan, likely due to a read error. The chain joins TRBV6-2 or TRBV6-3 to TRBJ2-3, with D tentatively TRBD2 (5 bases). Looked up from germline, CDR1 is MNHEY and CDR2 is SVGEGT. V dropped 6 bases and J dropped 6 bases, with 16 bases sitting between them. The CDR3 is 14 residues long. CDR3 nucleotides: TGTGCCAGCAGCCCAGATAGCGCTACCGATACGCAGTATTTG. Translating gives CASSPDSATDTQYL.

The chain recombines TRBV20-1 with TRBJ1-2; 8 bases agree with TRBD1. Germline V gene lookup returns CDR1 DFQATT and CDR2 SNEGSKA (reference sequence). The CDR3 is 12 amino acids. The ends lost 3 bases at V and 8 bases at J; junction bases unmatched: 5. The CDR3 coding sequence is TGCAGTGCTAGGGGACAGGATGAAGGCTACACCTTC. This codes for CSARGQDEGYTF.

The sample holds a few counts of this clonotype. CDR3 bases: TGTGCCAGCAGGAGTACTAGCGGGAGCGACAATGAGCAGTTCTTC. It specifies CASRSTSGSDNEQFF. The rearrangement links TRBV7-2 to TRBJ2-1, with 11 bases fitting TRBD2. The CDR3 sequence is 15 residues long. V lost 6 bases to trimming and J lost 5 bases; unmatched junction nucleotides: 6. Germline CDR1 SGHTA, CDR2 FQGNSA.

The table lists this clonotype with a few counts. The junction differs from germline at one of its ends, possibly a read error. V gene TRBV11-2 combines with J gene TRBJ2-3; 8 bases agree with TRBD1. The CDR3 extends over 11 amino acids. Germline CDR1 reads SGHAT; CDR2 reads FQNNGV. The DNA for the CDR3 is TGTGCCAGCAGCTCCGGGACAGGTAACGATTTT. Translating gives CASSSGTGNDF.

This clonotype was seen many times. The chain joins TRBV20-1 to TRBJ2-2, with 8 bases matching TRBD2. Per the germline V gene, CDR1 is DFQATT and CDR2 is SNEGSKA (reference sequence). This CDR3 contains 14 residues. The trim removed 6 bases at V and 0 bases at J, leaving 3 bases unmatched. This CDR3 reads CSAVGLANTGELFF. The CDR3 DNA reads TGCAGTGCCGTGGGACTAGCGAACACCGGGGAGCTGTTTTTT.

This clonotype was seen at least ten times. The chain couples TRBV5-1 to TRBJ1-1; TRBD1 matches at 8 bases. Germline V gene sequence: CDR1 SGHRS, CDR2 YFSETQ. The CDR3 has 14 residues. Germline trimming cut 2 bases from V and 3 bases from J; bases unmatched to any gene: 3. The CDR3 bases are TGCGCCAGCAGCTTCGACAGGGGTTACACTGAAGCTTTCTTT. Translation gives CASSFDRGYTEAFF.

V usage is TRBV7-2 and J usage is TRBJ2-1; D remains ambiguous. CDR1 and CDR2 from the germline V gene are SGHTA and FQGNSA. The V gene lost 1 base and the J gene lost 9 bases, with 10 bases spanning the gap. The CDR3 has 13 residues. CDR3 DNA sequence: TGTGCCAGCAGCTTAGGCACTACGGGTGAGCAGTTCTTC. Its translation: CASSLGTTGEQFF.

The table lists this clonotype with a few counts. The genes are TRBV14 and TRBJ2-1; D unclear. Per germline, CDR1 SGHDN and CDR2 FVKESK. This CDR3 spans 16 amino acids. Trimming left V 0 bases short and J 0 bases short, with 9 bases between. CDR3 residues: CASSQEPVSSYNEQFF. DNA of the CDR3: TGTGCCAGCAGCCAAGAACCTGTTAGCTCCTACAATGAGCAGTTCTTC.

This clonotype was detected a few times. V is TRBV5-6 and J is TRBJ2-3; no clear D gene. The germline gives CDR1 SGHDT, CDR2 YYEEEE. V lost 4 bases and J lost 4, with 10 bases in between. The CDR3 loop spans 13 amino acids. CDR3 loop: CASSAVLADTQYF. The CDR3 DNA follows: TGTGCCAGCAGCGCCGTGCTCGCAGATACGCAGTATTTT.

V gene TRBV29-1 combines with J gene TRBJ1-1, with D hard to call. The V and J ends lost 7 bases and 4 bases respectively, with 19 bases between them. The germline V gene has CDR1 SQVTM and CDR2 ANQGSEA. This CDR3 spans 14 amino acids. The CDR3 loop is CSAHPGILSTEAFF. CDR3 sequence (DNA): TGCAGCGCCCACCCCGGGATCCTGAGCACTGAAGCTTTCTTT.

The rearrangement links TRBV7-2 to TRBJ2-1, with D possibly TRBD2 on 6 matching bases. This CDR3 region has 13 residues. V was pared by 1 base and J by 6 bases, with 7 bases between. Germline V gene sequence: CDR1 SGHTA, CDR2 FQGNSA. The CDR3 reads CASSLGTTNEQFF. The CDR3 DNA reads as TGTGCCAGCAGCTTAGGGACTACCAATGAGCAGTTCTTC.

As regards this clonotype: Compared with germline, one end of the junction differs, possibly owing to a read error. The genes are TRBV4-3 and TRBJ1-2, with D perhaps TRBD1 (6 bases). Germline V gene lookup returns CDR1 LGHNA and CDR2 YSLEER. This CDR3 has 14 amino acids. This chain's CDR3 is CASSQERQAYDYTF. The CDR3 coding sequence is TGCGCCAGCAGCCAAGAACGACAGGCCTATGACTACACCTTC.

Concerning this clonotype itself: A much larger clone sits a single nucleotide away, making a read error possible. The CDR3 protein is CASVVGSGNPPLHF. For the CDR3, the DNA is TGTGCCAGCGTTGTCGGATCGGGGAATCCACCCCTCCACTTT. The rearrangement uses TRBV6-2 or TRBV6-3 and TRBJ1-6; D ambiguous. This CDR3 region has 14 residues. Germline V gene sequence: CDR1 MNHEY, CDR2 SVGEGT. V lost 8 bases and J 11 bases, leaving 19 bases between the germline ends.

The DNA for the CDR3 is TGTGCCAGCAGAGACGGGACATATAATGAAAAACTGTTTTTT. Amino acid sequence: CASRDGTYNEKLFF. The rearrangement uses TRBV2 and TRBJ1-4; tentatively, D is TRBD1 (6 bases). This CDR3 comprises 14 residues. V gave up 6 bases and J gave up 4 bases, with 12 bases separating them. From germline, CDR1 is SNHLY and CDR2 FYNNEI.

As to this clonotype: Germline and junction disagree at one end, which may indicate a read error. V usage is TRBV7-9 and J usage is TRBJ2-2, with D unresolved. CDR3 length: 15 residues. Germline V lookup: CDR1 SEHNR, CDR2 FQNEAQ (reference sequence). The CDR3 sequence is CANSLSWTNTGELFF. CDR3 DNA sequence: TGTGCCAACAGCTTATCGTGGACGAACACCGGGGAGCTGTTTTTT.

In its sample, this clonotype was seen a few times. The CDR3 region is CASSPRSYLDTEAFF. DNA of the CDR3: TGTGCCAGCAGCCCCCGGTCCTATTTGGACACTGAAGCTTTCTTT. The V call is TRBV7-8, the J call TRBJ1-1; D remains unclear. This CDR3 region has 15 residues. The germline V and J ends were trimmed by 5 bases and 3 bases, with 16 bases remaining between them. Germline V gives CDR1 SGHVS, CDR2 FQNEAQ.

The V gene is TRBV19, the J gene TRBJ2-1; perhaps TRBD2 as D (5 bases). The CDR3 has 14 residues. Between the trimmed V and J ends, which lost 7 bases and 6 bases, there was a span of 16 bases. CDR1 and CDR2 from the germline V gene are LNHDA and SQIVND (reference sequence). The CDR3 loop reads CASNPPGSVNEQFF. The CDR3 bases are TGTGCCAGTAACCCACCGGGTAGCGTCAATGAGCAGTTCTTC.

The rearrangement uses TRBV18 and TRBJ1-2; 7 bases are shared with TRBD1. CDR1 KGHSH and CDR2 LQKENI come from the germline V gene. The CDR3 contains 13 residues. Trimming took 5 bases from V and 4 from J; bases not matched to a gene: 4. CDR3 bases: TGTGCCAGCTCAGGGACAGTGATCTATGGCTACACCTTC. It codes for CASSGTVIYGYTF.

This chain links TRBV11-2 with TRBJ2-3; 7 bases fit TRBD1. CDR1 SGHAT and CDR2 FQNNGV come from the germline V gene. The CDR3 length is 18 residues. Trimming removed 8 bases from V and 2 bases from J; junction bases left unmatched: 19. In DNA, the CDR3 is TGTGCCAGCGTTGGGGAATCGGGACAGCCCCTCTACACAGATACGCAGTATTTT. Amino acid sequence: CASVGESGQPLYTDTQYF.

This clonotype has more than one count but fewer than ten. J is TRBJ1-5 and V is TRBV27; the D gene is possibly TRBD1 (5 bases). CDR1 is MNHEY and CDR2 is SMNVEV in the germline V gene (reference sequence). The CDR3 is 12 amino acids. Trimming took off 5 bases at V and 6 bases at J, with 8 bases between the two ends. CDR3 loop: CASSRGGQPQHF. The DNA of the CDR3 is TGTGCCAGCAGTCGCGGGGGTCAGCCCCAGCATTTT.

The sample holds many counts of this clonotype. The chain is built from TRBV24-1 and TRBJ1-1; 11 bases fit TRBD1. The CDR3 is 16 residues long. Germline CDR1 is KGHDR and CDR2 is SFDVKD. The V and J ends lost 9 bases and 4 bases, in that order; junction bases with no gene match: 12. The DNA of the CDR3 is TGTGCCACCCTGGACAGGGGGCTGGTAACGGGCACTGAAGCTTTCTTT. Its translation is CATLDRGLVTGTEAFF.

J is TRBJ2-1 and V is TRBV29-1; 8 positions match TRBD2. CDR3 length equals 14 residues. The V gene end was trimmed by 8 bases and the J gene end by 0 bases; junction bases not matched to a gene: 6. The germline gives CDR1 SQVTM, CDR2 ANQGSEA. The CDR3 sequence is CSINSGNSYNEQFF. CDR3 nucleotide sequence: TGCAGCATTAATAGCGGGAACTCCTACAATGAGCAGTTCTTC.

This clonotype was seen ten or more times. The CDR3 DNA follows: TGTGCCATCATCCCAGGCTCTGGAAACACCATATATTTT. Translating gives CAIIPGSGNTIYF. This sequence joins TRBV10-3 and TRBJ1-3, with no clear D. Germline lookup yields CDR1 ENHRY and CDR2 SYGVKD. V was shortened by 7 bases and J by 0 bases, with 7 bases between the two germline ends. The CDR3 extends over 13 amino acids.

The table lists this clonotype with a few counts. The chain has TRBV20-1 and TRBJ1-1; D is perhaps TRBD1 (6 bases). The CDR3 is made up of 15 amino acids. From germline, CDR1 is DFQATT and CDR2 SNEGSKA (reference sequence). V dropped 2 bases and J dropped 5 bases, with 18 bases sitting between them. The CDR3 is CSARRGGGGRTEAFF. The CDR3 region has the DNA TGCAGTGCTAGAAGGGGTGGCGGGGGCCGAACTGAAGCTTTCTTT.

V is TRBV3-1 and J is TRBJ2-5; tentatively, D is TRBD1 (5 bases). V lost 8 bases, J lost 2 bases, and 15 bases lay in between. Germline lookup yields CDR1 LGHDT and CDR2 YNNKEL (reference sequence). The CDR3 sequence is 14 residues long. The CDR3 reads CASAEGVYQETQYF. The CDR3 DNA is TGTGCCAGCGCAGAAGGGGTGTATCAAGAGACCCAGTACTTC.